The 27 T cell receptor beta chains in this list originate from one sample, sequenced in a study of blood T cell repertoires in COVID-19. The method was immunoSEQ multiplex PCR; TCRdb's version includes in-frame clones alone and lacks a portion of them. The sample lists around 68,000 clones, about nine tenths occurring once. The sequenced sample consisted of peripheral blood. The origin of the receptors is a human donor in a cohort sampled during active COVID-19.

The V and J genes are TRBV29-1 and TRBJ2-7; TRBD1 agrees at 8 bases. The length of the CDR3 is 12 residues. CDR1 and CDR2 from the germline V gene are SQVTM and ANQGSEA. J was trimmed by 7 bases and V by 3 bases; bases with no gene match: 5. CDR3 in amino acids: CSVDSGQGEQYF. CDR3 in DNA: TGCAGCGTTGATTCAGGACAGGGAGAGCAGTACTTC.

The CDR3 DNA follows: TGTGCCAGCAGCTCCTATACCAGGGGGATCACTGAAGCTTTCTTT. Protein product: CASSSYTRGITEAFF. The chain couples TRBV7-9 to TRBJ1-1; 7 bases are a match to TRBD1. The CDR3 is 15 residues long. Germline V CDR1 and CDR2: SEHNR, FQNEAQ (reference sequence). The ends lost 4 bases at V and 4 bases at J; junction bases unmatched: 9.

The chain recombines TRBV9 with TRBJ1-4; D may be TRBD1 (6 bases). This CDR3 is built from 16 residues. Trimming shortened V by 3 bases and J by 3 bases, and 15 bases separated the two germline ends. The germline CDR1 and CDR2 sequences are SGDLS and YYNGEE. CDR3 nucleotides: TGTGCCAGCAGCGAGGGGGGGATTGCGGCTAATGAAAAACTGTTTTTT. Protein sequence: CASSEGGIAANEKLFF.

The chain employs TRBV7-9 and TRBJ2-2; TRBD1 aligns across 9 bases. The CDR3 spans 17 residues. The V and J ends lost 2 bases and 2 bases, in that order; junction bases with no gene match: 6. The germline V gene encodes CDR1 SEHNR and CDR2 FQNEAQ (reference sequence). CDR3 region: CASSLSRGQGNTGELFF. Written as DNA, the CDR3 is TGTGCCAGCAGCTTAAGCCGGGGACAGGGAAACACCGGGGAGCTGTTTTTT.

The V gene is TRBV11-1, the J gene TRBJ2-7; TRBD1 matches 9 bases. CDR3 size: 15 residues. CDR1 and CDR2 (germline): SGHAT, FQDESV (reference sequence). Trimming at V came to 5 bases and at J to 2 bases, leaving 7 bases not matched to a gene. CDR3 bases: TGTGCCAGCAGCGCGGACAGGGGCGTTCCCTACGAGCAGTACTTC. It encodes CASSADRGVPYEQYF.

This chain links TRBV27 with TRBJ1-6, with 7 bases aligning to TRBD1. The CDR3 covers 14 residues. Germline V lookup: CDR1 MNHEY, CDR2 SMNVEV (reference sequence). V lost 2 bases to trimming and J lost 7 bases; unmatched junction nucleotides: 2. CDR3 nucleotide sequence: TGTGCCAGCAGTTTACGGGACAGCAATTCACCCCTCCACTTT. This translates into CASSLRDSNSPLHF.

The chain couples TRBV9 to TRBJ1-6; D possibly corresponds to TRBD1 (6 bases). Germline assignment: CDR1 SGDLS and CDR2 YYNGEE. V lost 5 bases and J lost 7, with 16 bases in between. The length of the CDR3 is 15 residues. The DNA for the CDR3 is TGTGCCAGCAGGACAGGTGTATTGGACAATTCACCCCTCCACTTT. This sequence encodes CASRTGVLDNSPLHF. The full variable domain, completed using reference TRBV9 and TRBJ1-6, is DSGVTQTPKHLITATGQRVTLRCSPRSGDLSVYWYQQSLDQGLQFLIQYYNGEERAKGNILERFSAQQFPDLHSELNLSSLELGDSALYFCASRTGVLDNSPLHFGNGTRLTVT.

The chain carries TRBV19 and TRBJ1-3; D is undetermined. CDR1 LNHDA and CDR2 SQIVND come from the germline V gene (reference sequence). The V gene lost 0 bases and the J gene lost 0 bases, with 6 bases spanning the gap. The CDR3 is made up of 15 amino acids. The CDR3 reads CASSIDRYSGNTIYF. The CDR3 DNA is TGTGCCAGTAGTATAGATCGGTACTCTGGAAACACCATATATTTT.

This clone has a single count. The rearrangement uses TRBV27 and TRBJ1-4; D is undetermined. V lost 8 bases and J 7 bases, leaving 14 bases between the germline ends. Germline CDR1 MNHEY, CDR2 SMNVEV (reference sequence). This CDR3 comprises 13 residues. The CDR3 nucleotides read TGTGCCAGCGGCCGTAGGAGGGTTGAAAAACTGTTTTTT. Protein sequence: CASGRRRVEKLFF. Filled out from reference TRBV27 and TRBJ1-4, the complete variable domain reads EAQVTQNPRYLITVTGKKLTVTCSQNMNHEYMSWYRQDPGLGLRQIYYSMNVEVTDKGDVPEGYKVSRKEKRNFPLILESPSPNQTSLYFCASGRRRVEKLFFGSGTQLSVL.

The chain uses TRBV10-2 and TRBJ1-1; the match to TRBD1 covers 7 bases. The length of the CDR3 is 16 residues. The germline V gene has CDR1 WSHSY and CDR2 SAAADI. J was trimmed by 4 bases and V by 3 bases; bases with no gene match: 11. CDR3 protein: CASSEHDRVLITEAFF. The CDR3 region has the DNA TGCGCCAGCAGTGAACACGACAGGGTCTTGATCACTGAAGCTTTCTTT.

This chain links TRBV5-1 with TRBJ2-5; D is perhaps TRBD2 (7 bases). This CDR3 is 14 amino acids long. V lost 4 bases to trimming and J lost 5 bases, with 15 bases between them. Germline V gene data show CDR1 as SGHRS and CDR2 as YFSETQ. For the CDR3, the DNA is TGCGCCAGCAGCCCCCGGGGGGCCGGGGAGACCCAGTACTTC. It codes for CASSPRGAGETQYF.

The count of this clone is one. V gene TRBV4-2 combines with J gene TRBJ1-4; 8 nucleotides line up with TRBD1. Germline V CDR1 and CDR2: LGHNA, YNFKEQ. This CDR3 is built from 17 residues. V was clipped by 0 bases and J by 5 bases; unmatched bases: 8. The CDR3: CASSQDLAGGTNEKLFF. The CDR3 nucleotides are TGTGCCAGCAGCCAAGATTTGGCAGGGGGCACGAATGAAAAACTGTTTTTT.

The chain is built from TRBV7-2 and TRBJ1-5; no firm D call. From germline, CDR1 is SGHTA and CDR2 FQGNSA. This CDR3 region has 14 residues. V lost 5 bases, J lost 7 bases, and 15 bases lay in between. CDR3 region: CASSPGGLGQPQHF. CDR3 coding DNA: TGTGCCAGCAGCCCAGGCGGGTTGGGACAGCCCCAGCATTTT.

Here the CDR3 DNA reads TGTGCCACCGCCGAAGGGCAGGGTTTCACAGATACGCAGTATTTT. Residues: CATAEGQGFTDTQYF. V and J are TRBV19 and TRBJ2-3; weak D call: TRBD1 (5 bases). The CDR3 is 15 residues long. Germline-derived CDR1 and CDR2 are LNHDA and SQIVND (reference sequence). V gave up 10 bases and J gave up 2 bases, with 19 bases separating them.

The J gene is TRBJ1-3, the V gene TRBV3-1 (or the pseudogene TRBV3-2); unclear D gene. Germline V lookup: CDR1 LGHDT, CDR2 YNNKEL (reference sequence). The V end was cut by 4 bases, the J end by 2 bases, with 12 bases between. This CDR3 spans 15 amino acids. CDR3 coding DNA: TGTGCCAGCAGCCCGCCGGCGGCGACTGGAAACACCATATATTTT. Encoded protein: CASSPPAATGNTIYF.

This clone was counted a single time. The chain recombines TRBV4-3 with TRBJ2-7; 11 nucleotides align to TRBD2. Trimming cost V 1 base and J 3 bases; bases outside gene matches: 5. The germline V gene encodes CDR1 LGHNA and CDR2 YSLEER. This CDR3 has 16 amino acids. CDR3 sequence (DNA): TGCGCCAGCAGCCAAGTATTCGGGACTAGCGGCTACGAGCAGTACTTC. Translation: CASSQVFGTSGYEQYF.

The CDR3 loop is CASSLGQGYEKLFF. In DNA, the CDR3 is TGCGCCAGCAGCTTGGGGCAGGGTTATGAAAAACTGTTTTTT. The chain carries TRBV5-1 and TRBJ1-4, with TRBD1 as a possible D gene (5 bases). The CDR3 runs 14 residues. Trimming stripped 0 bases from V and 6 bases from J, with 9 bases between. Germline V gene data show CDR1 as SGHRS and CDR2 as YFSETQ.

This clone was seen a single time. The germline gene is not matched at one end of the junction; a read error may be the cause. This rearrangement joins TRBV28 to TRBJ1-2, with 9 bases lining up with TRBD1. The germline CDR1 and CDR2 sequences are MDHEN and SYDVKM. CDR3 length: 14 amino acids. Written as DNA, the CDR3 is TGTGCCAGCAGTCCGGGGACAGGGAACTACGGCTACACCTTC. Its translation: CASSPGTGNYGYTF.

The chain uses TRBV5-4 and TRBJ2-7, with D tentatively TRBD1 (6 bases). The CDR3 is 14 residues long. The V end lost 4 bases, the J end lost 5 bases, and 16 bases lay between the germline ends. CDR1 and CDR2 from the germline V gene are SGHNT and YYREEE (reference sequence). CDR3: CASSTTGIRHEQYF. For the CDR3, the DNA is TGTGCCAGCAGCACCACAGGGATAAGGCACGAGCAGTACTTC.

This clone was found a few times. The chain couples TRBV11-3 to TRBJ2-1; 10 nucleotides line up with TRBD2. The germline V gene encodes CDR1 SGHNT and CDR2 YENEEA. The CDR3 length is 16 residues. Unmatched junction bases numbered 8, after V lost 5 bases and J lost 4 bases. CDR3 in amino acids: CASSQRTSGNYNEQFF. The CDR3 region has the DNA TGTGCCAGCAGCCAGAGGACTAGCGGAAATTACAATGAGCAGTTCTTC.

This rearrangement joins TRBV5-1 to TRBJ1-6, with 7 bases lining up with TRBD1. Germline V CDR1 and CDR2: SGHRS, YFSETQ. Losses at the gene ends were 4 bases for V and 10 bases for J; bases not matched to a gene: 11. The CDR3 is 15 amino acids. For the CDR3, the DNA is TGCGCCAGCAGCCAAGGGGACAGATTAGAATCACCCCTCCACTTT. Its protein product is CASSQGDRLESPLHF.

The genes are TRBV4-1 and TRBJ2-2; unclear D gene. Trimming stripped 1 base from V and 0 bases from J, with 12 bases between. The CDR3 loop spans 17 amino acids. Germline V gives CDR1 MGHRA, CDR2 YSYEKL. CDR3 nucleotide sequence: TGCGCCAGCAGCCAAGTAAAACAAACATCGAACACCGGGGAGCTGTTTTTT. It yields the protein CASSQVKQTSNTGELFF.

The rearrangement links TRBV27 to TRBJ2-7, with 14 bases that match TRBD2. CDR3 length: 15 residues. Looked up from germline, CDR1 is MNHEY and CDR2 is SMNVEV (reference sequence). Trimming cost V 3 bases and J 4 bases; bases outside gene matches: 2. Written as DNA, the CDR3 is TGTGCCAGCAGTTTCGGGACTAGCGGGAGTTACGAGCAGTACTTC. Translated: CASSFGTSGSYEQYF.

This rearrangement joins TRBV7-2 to TRBJ2-1, with TRBD2 matching 16 bases. CDR3 length equals 18 residues. Trimming removed 5 bases from V and 6 bases from J; junction bases left unmatched: 10. Germline assignment: CDR1 SGHTA and CDR2 FQGNSA. CDR3 protein: CASSVRTGTSGRANEQFF. CDR3 nucleotides: TGTGCCAGCAGCGTACGGACCGGGACTAGCGGGAGGGCCAATGAGCAGTTCTTC.

The J gene is TRBJ2-3, the V gene TRBV2, with 10 bases aligning to TRBD2. CDR1 and CDR2 from the germline V gene are SNHLY and FYNNEI. There are 14 residues in the CDR3. V trimming: 7 bases; J trimming: 4 bases; junction bases outside the gene matches: 5. CDR3 sequence reads: CASMEAGGPDTQYF. CDR3 coding DNA: TGTGCCAGCATGGAAGCGGGAGGGCCAGATACGCAGTATTTT.

The rearrangement uses TRBV3-1 (or the pseudogene TRBV3-2) and TRBJ2-3; D not resolved. Germline CDR1 LGHDT, CDR2 YNNKEL (reference sequence). The CDR3 is made up of 17 amino acids. Between the trimmed V and J ends, which lost 1 base and 3 bases, there was a span of 17 bases. In nucleotides, the CDR3 is TGTGCCAGCAGCCAAGGTGTTGGTAGCCCGAAAACAGATACGCAGTATTTT. It codes for CASSQGVGSPKTDTQYF.

This clone was recorded only once. The CDR3 loop is CASSEYSRTLAKNIQYF. The CDR3 DNA reads TGTGCCAGCAGTGAATATTCCCGGACATTAGCCAAAAACATTCAGTACTTC. This chain uses TRBV25-1 with TRBJ2-4, with D possibly matching TRBD1 (5 bases). Trimming stripped 0 bases from V and 0 bases from J, with 12 bases between. The CDR3 spans 17 residues. CDR1 is MGHDK, CDR2 SYGVNS, per germline. Using reference TRBV25-1 and TRBJ2-4 for the parts outside the CDR3, the full variable domain is EADIYQTPRYLVIGTGKKITLECSQTMGHDKMYWYQQDPGMELHLIHYSYGVNSTEKGDLSSESTVSRIRTEHFPLTLESARPSHTSQYLCASSEYSRTLAKNIQYFGAGTRLSVL.